This is a list of T cell receptor beta chains from one sample in a study of blood T cell repertoires in COVID-19. Data came from immunoSEQ multiplex PCR; TCRdb stores just in-frame clones and leaves some out. The table shows fewer than 250,000 clones, with 83% occurring only once. Input material: peripheral blood. These receptors came from a human donor in a cohort sampled during active COVID-19. The CDR3 runs from the conserved cysteine through the conserved F or W. A D gene is named only where the DNA matches it firmly. Part of the rows lack a size; the others show once, few, many or a class for expanded clones.

d_call,v_call,clone_size,j_call,cdr3_nt,cdr3_aa
TRBD1,TRBV5-1,NA,TRBJ2-4,TGCGCCAGCAGCTTGACCACAGGGGGTGAGGACATTCAGTACTTC,CASSLTTGGEDIQYF
TRBD2,TRBV9,NA,TRBJ2-2,TGTGCCAGCAGCATTAGCGGGGGGGCCCACACCGGGGAGCTGTTTTTT,CASSISGGAHTGELFF
NA,TRBV27,NA,TRBJ1-1,TGTGCCAGCAGTTTTTATGGAGGCCAGAACACTGAAGCTTTCTTT,CASSFYGGQNTEAFF
NA,TRBV3-1/TRBV3-2,NA,TRBJ2-3,TGTGCCAGCAGCCCTGACCCCCATTCGACAGGCACAGATACGCAGTATTTT,CASSPDPHSTGTDTQYF
NA,TRBV10-2,NA,TRBJ2-1,TGCGCCAGCAGTGAGTTCCGGGACTCTCGACCTTCCTACAATGAGCAGTTCTTC,CASSEFRDSRPSYNEQFF
NA,TRBV11-3,NA,TRBJ2-1,TGTGCCAGCAGCACGCGGACTGGAAAGGGCGATGAGCAGTTCTTC,CASSTRTGKGDEQFF
NA,TRBV29-1,NA,TRBJ2-3,TGCAGCGTTCGCGGGCAGGCCTCTAGCACAGATACGCAGTATTTT,CSVRGQASSTDTQYF
TRBD1,TRBV19,many,TRBJ1-5,TGTGCCAGTAGTACTATACAGGGGGGCAATCAGCCCCAGCATTTT,CASSTIQGGNQPQHF
NA,TRBV27,NA,TRBJ2-2,TGTGCCAGCAGTAGCAGGGAACTGAACACCGGGGAGCTGTTTTTT,CASSSRELNTGELFF
NA,TRBV19,NA,TRBJ2-5,TGTGCCAGTAGTATATCGCCGAACCGAGGGGAGACCCAGTACTTC,CASSISPNRGETQYF
TRBD1,TRBV15,NA,TRBJ2-1,TGTGCCACCAGCAGAGAGGGACAGGGGGCGCGGGAGCAGTTCTTC,CATSREGQGAREQFF
NA,TRBV6-4,NA,TRBJ2-2,TGTGCCAGCAGTCCAGGGATTACCGGGGAGCTGTTTTTT,CASSPGITGELFF
NA,TRBV3-1/TRBV3-2,NA,TRBJ1-1,TGTGCCAGCAGGGTGGGGGGGATAAACACTGAAGCTTTCTTT,CASRVGGINTEAFF
NA,TRBV19,NA,TRBJ2-7,TGTGCCAGTAGTTTCAGATCCGCCGAGCAGTACTTC,CASSFRSAEQYF
NA,TRBV5-1,NA,TRBJ1-1,TGCGCCAGCAGCTTGGGGGCAGGGTTAGAAGCTTTCTTT,CASSLGAGLEAFF
NA,TRBV7-9,NA,TRBJ2-4,TGTGCCAGCAGCTTAGCGATTGGTGGAGGGGCCCTCAAAAACATTCAGTACTTC,CASSLAIGGGALKNIQYF